The 20 T cell receptor beta chains in this list originate from one sample, sequenced in a study of cytomegalovirus exposure and HLA in healthy donors. Primers: 60 Vbeta forward and 13 Jbeta reverse. Sequenced by immunoSEQ multiplex PCR; TCRdb stores in-frame clones only, minus some. The repertoire consists of 200,000 to 250,000 clones, with around 80% occurring once and the leading ten covering 0.5% to 0.7%. Source material: PBMCs. These receptors were obtained from a woman between 40 and 55 years old in good health and CMV-seronegative.

V usage is TRBV5-1 and J usage is TRBJ1-1, with D possibly TRBD1 on 5 matching bases. V shed 4 bases and J shed 0 bases, with 13 bases lying between them. This CDR3 region has 15 residues. CDR1 and CDR2 (germline): SGHRS, YFSETQ. The CDR3 loop is CASSPNRQLNTEAFF. The CDR3 nucleotides are TGCGCCAGCAGCCCTAATAGACAGTTGAACACTGAAGCTTTCTTT.

Only a few counts were recorded for this clone. V gene TRBV30 combines with J gene TRBJ1-3; D uncertain. Trimming pared 0 bases from V and 0 bases from J, leaving 6 bases between. CDR1 is GTSNPN and CDR2 is SVGIG in the germline V gene (reference sequence). The CDR3 runs 14 residues. The CDR3 spells CAWSVSFSGNTIYF. Here the CDR3 DNA reads TGTGCCTGGAGTGTGTCGTTCTCTGGAAACACCATATATTTT.

The rearrangement joins TRBV9 to TRBJ1-5; weak D call: TRBD1 (5 bases). Trimming left V 0 bases short and J 2 bases short, with 18 bases between. CDR3 length: 18 amino acids. Germline V gene lookup returns CDR1 SGDLS and CDR2 YYNGEE. The CDR3 bases are TGTGCCAGCAGCGTAGTCCCCACACTCAGGGTGGGCAATCAGCCCCAGCATTTT. Its protein is CASSVVPTLRVGNQPQHF.

This clone was seen once. The chain couples TRBV19 to TRBJ1-5; D is unclear. CDR1 is LNHDA and CDR2 is SQIVND in the germline V gene (reference sequence). The V gene lost 4 bases and the J gene lost 3 bases, with 10 bases spanning the gap. The length of the CDR3 is 14 residues. CDR3 sequence: CASSRNSFNQPQHF. CDR3 coding DNA: TGTGCCAGTAGTAGGAACAGCTTCAATCAGCCCCAGCATTTT.

The chain recombines TRBV10-1 with TRBJ1-2; 7 bases match TRBD1. Trimming cost V 7 bases and J 0 bases; bases outside gene matches: 8. The V gene's germline CDR1 is WNHNN and CDR2 SYGVQD (reference sequence). This CDR3 contains 15 residues. The CDR3 bases are TGCGCCAGCACGTCCCGACAGGGAGCTAACTATGGCTACACCTTC. This encodes CASTSRQGANYGYTF.

The chain employs TRBV7-2 and TRBJ2-1; D is uncertain. Germline CDR1 SGHTA, CDR2 FQGNSA. Trimming left V 6 bases short and J 5 bases short, with 14 bases between. The CDR3 consists of 14 residues. The CDR3 protein is CASRSPTRDNEQFF. In nucleotides, the CDR3 is TGTGCCAGCAGGTCCCCCACCCGGGACAATGAGCAGTTCTTC.

This clone has a count of ten or more. Other DNA variants within this sample encode the same CDR3. CDR3 in DNA: TGTGCCAGCAGTGGTACAGGGGGGAATCAGCCCCAGCATTTT. It specifies CASSGTGGNQPQHF. The chain couples TRBV6-1 to TRBJ1-5; 8 positions agree with TRBD1. J lost 4 bases, V lost 4 bases, and 3 bases had no gene match. The CDR3 runs to 14 residues. Germline loops: CDR1 MNHNS, CDR2 SASEGT.

The chain joins TRBV28 to TRBJ1-2, with D perhaps matching TRBD1 (6 bases). V was clipped by 2 bases and J by 6 bases, with 13 bases between them. This CDR3 is built from 14 residues. In germline, CDR1 is MDHEN, CDR2 SYDVKM. In nucleotides, the CDR3 is TGTGCCAGCAGTTTACCACAGGGTGTAGATGGCTACACCTTC. Encoded protein: CASSLPQGVDGYTF.

V gene TRBV19 combines with J gene TRBJ2-2; maybe TRBD1 (6 bases). This CDR3 comprises 15 residues. The germline V and J ends were trimmed by 5 bases and 11 bases, with 21 bases remaining between them. The germline V gene encodes CDR1 LNHDA and CDR2 SQIVND (reference sequence). CDR3 residues: CASSGAQGIYVELFF. The CDR3 DNA sequence: TGTGCCAGTAGTGGGGCGCAGGGGATCTACGTCGAGCTGTTTTTT.

The chain uses TRBV4-2 and TRBJ1-3; 8 bases are shared with TRBD1. J was trimmed by 2 bases and V by 6 bases; bases with no gene match: 6. The CDR3 spans 15 residues. Germline assignment: CDR1 LGHNA and CDR2 YNFKEQ. The CDR3 DNA is TGTGCCAGCAGACCCAACAGGGGGACTGGAAACACCATATATTTT. Amino acids: CASRPNRGTGNTIYF.

The chain is built from TRBV27 and TRBJ1-5, with D unresolved. Trimming took off 4 bases at V and 1 base at J, with 5 bases between the two ends. Germline V gene lookup returns CDR1 MNHEY and CDR2 SMNVEV (reference sequence). The CDR3 has 13 amino acids. DNA of the CDR3: TGTGCCAGCAGTTACGGGAGCAATCAGCCCCAGCATTTT. The encoded protein is CASSYGSNQPQHF.

This clone has a single count. This chain connects TRBV28 to TRBJ1-6, with 8 bases lining up with TRBD1. Germline loops: CDR1 MDHEN, CDR2 SYDVKM. CDR3 length: 13 residues. Trimming at V came to 4 bases and at J to 9 bases, leaving 2 bases not matched to a gene. The CDR3 DNA is TGTGCCAGCAGTTGGACAGGGCTTTCACCCCTCCACTTT. This gives the protein CASSWTGLSPLHF.

The chain combines TRBV28 with TRBJ1-2; maybe TRBD1 (5 bases). Trimming pared 7 bases from V and 5 bases from J, leaving 17 bases between. Germline V gene lookup returns CDR1 MDHEN and CDR2 SYDVKM. This CDR3 contains 14 residues. The CDR3 here is CASIPRGGWYGYTF. CDR3 sequence (DNA): TGTGCCAGCATCCCTCGGGGGGGATGGTATGGCTACACCTTC.

This chain joins TRBV7-2 and TRBJ2-1; 9 nucleotides align to TRBD2. Germline CDR1 is SGHTA and CDR2 is FQGNSA. The J segment lost 6 bases and the V segment lost 3 bases, leaving 3 bases of the junction unmatched. This CDR3 has 14 residues. The CDR3 DNA follows: TGTGCCAGCAGCTTGGCGGGGGGGCCCAATGAGCAGTTCTTC. Protein product: CASSLAGGPNEQFF.

A few counts support this clone. The identical CDR3 is also encoded by other nucleotide sequences in the sample. The chain joins TRBV4-2 to TRBJ1-5, with 7 bases aligning to TRBD1. There are 14 residues in the CDR3. Germline loops: CDR1 LGHNA, CDR2 YNFKEQ. V was pared by 4 bases and J by 1 base, with 1 base of the junction left unmatched. The CDR3 loop reads CASSPTGSNQPQHF. CDR3 nucleotide sequence: TGTGCCAGCAGCCCGACAGGGAGCAATCAGCCCCAGCATTTT.

The rearrangement links TRBV7-2 to TRBJ2-7; 7 nucleotides align to TRBD1. CDR1 and CDR2 (germline): SGHTA, FQGNSA. The V segment lost 5 bases and the J segment 2 bases; nucleotides outside the gene matches: 3. The CDR3 spans 13 residues. The CDR3 DNA is TGTGCCAGCAGCCCTAGGGGGCCCTACGAGCAGTACTTC. Protein sequence: CASSPRGPYEQYF.

The chain is built from TRBV7-9 and TRBJ1-3, with TRBD1 matching 9 bases. Germline V lookup: CDR1 SEHNR, CDR2 FQNEAQ (reference sequence). The CDR3 covers 15 residues. V shed 2 bases and J 8 bases; nucleotides not matched to a gene: 7. The CDR3 coding sequence is TGTGCCAGCAGCTTAAGAGGACAGGGGAAAGACACCATATATTTT. It translates to CASSLRGQGKDTIYF. Using reference TRBV7-9 and TRBJ1-3 for the parts outside the CDR3, the full variable domain is DTGVSQNPRHKITKRGQNVTFRCDPISEHNRLYWYRQTLGQGPEFLTYFQNEAQLEKSRLLSDRFSAERPKGSFSTLEIQRTEQGDSAMYLCASSLRGQGKDTIYFGEGSWLTVV.

This clone was observed at least ten times. This chain uses TRBV4-3 with TRBJ1-6, with TRBD1 matching over 8 bases. The CDR3 contains 14 residues. Germline V gene lookup returns CDR1 LGHNA and CDR2 YSLEER. Unmatched junction bases numbered 6, after V lost 4 bases and J lost 10 bases. CDR3 residues: CASSLSGGNSPLHF. As DNA, the CDR3 is TGCGCCAGCAGCCTTTCAGGGGGCAACTCACCCCTCCACTTT.

The chain uses TRBV27 and TRBJ1-6; 10 bases align to TRBD1. J was trimmed by 8 bases and V by 1 base; bases with no gene match: 14. The CDR3 length is 19 residues. Germline loops: CDR1 MNHEY, CDR2 SMNVEV (reference sequence). Here the CDR3 reads CASSLWAYSRDRGYSPLHF. CDR3 in DNA: TGTGCCAGCAGTTTATGGGCCTACAGCCGGGACAGGGGTTATTCACCCCTCCACTTT.

V is TRBV6-6 and J is TRBJ1-5, with a weak D call TRBD1 (6 bases). V was shortened by 6 bases and J by 2 bases, with 8 bases between the two germline ends. Per the germline V gene, CDR1 is MNHNY and CDR2 is SVGAGI (reference sequence). The CDR3 spans 13 residues. CDR3: CASSNRGNQPQHF. The CDR3 nucleotides read TGTGCCAGCAGCAACAGGGGCAATCAGCCCCAGCATTTT.